These 24 T cell receptor beta chains were sequenced from one sample in a study of blood T cell repertoires in COVID-19. Profiled with immunoSEQ multiplex PCR; TCRdb holds only in-frame clones, not every one. In the table there are over 200,000 clones, about 90% of which are singletons. The sequenced sample was peripheral blood. Receptor source: a woman aged 55-70 years with acute or convalescent COVID-19.

V and J are TRBV6-5 and TRBJ1-5; possible D gene TRBD1, 6 bases. Germline-derived CDR1 and CDR2 are MNHEY and SVGAGI. V was trimmed by 6 bases and J by 5 bases, leaving 11 bases between them. This CDR3 has 13 residues. CDR3 residues: CASRKGVDQPQHF. DNA of the CDR3: TGTGCCAGCAGAAAGGGGGTCGATCAGCCCCAGCATTTT.

The chain joins TRBV5-8 to TRBJ2-7; 9 nucleotides match TRBD1. This CDR3 has 15 amino acids. Trimming at V came to 0 bases and at J to 5 bases, leaving 6 bases not matched to a gene. The germline V gene has CDR1 SGHTS and CDR2 YDEGEE. DNA of the CDR3: TGTGCCAGCAGCTTGGTGTGGGACAGGGCCCACGAGCAGTACTTC. It is translated as CASSLVWDRAHEQYF.

The chain combines TRBV5-6 with TRBJ1-3; weak D call: TRBD1 (6 bases). V was cut by 4 bases and J by 2 bases, with 10 bases left in between. Per the germline V gene, CDR1 is SGHDT and CDR2 is YYEEEE. The CDR3 loop spans 14 amino acids. The CDR3, as DNA: TGTGCCAGCAGCAAAGCAGGGGCTGGAAACACCATATATTTT. Encoded protein: CASSKAGAGNTIYF.

A few counts support this clone. This chain connects TRBV4-3 to TRBJ2-3; the match to TRBD1 covers 7 bases. The CDR3 extends over 15 amino acids. Looked up from germline, CDR1 is LGHNA and CDR2 is YSLEER. V shed 3 bases, J shed 8 bases, and the junction held 11 bases outside the gene matches. The CDR3 coding sequence is TGCGCCAGCAGCCAGACAGACAGGGCGCCAGGTACGCAGTATTTT. As protein: CASSQTDRAPGTQYF.

The chain combines TRBV5-1 with TRBJ2-3, with 10 bases fitting TRBD1. Germline CDR1 and CDR2: SGHRS and YFSETQ. The CDR3 is made up of 16 amino acids. With 3 bases clipped from V and 5 bases from J, the junction kept 9 bases outside the gene matches. CDR3 loop: CASSSSGTGVGDTQYF. CDR3 DNA sequence: TGCGCCAGCAGCTCCTCCGGGACAGGGGTTGGAGATACGCAGTATTTT.

J is TRBJ2-6 and V is TRBV14; 9 nucleotides line up with TRBD1. Per the germline V gene, CDR1 is SGHDN and CDR2 is FVKESK. The CDR3 has 17 residues. The V gene end was trimmed by 2 bases and the J gene end by 0 bases; junction bases not matched to a gene: 2. In DNA, the CDR3 is TGTGCCAGCAGCCAACCGGGACAGGGCTCTGGGGCCAACGTCCTGACTTTC. It is translated as CASSQPGQGSGANVLTF.

The chain carries TRBV29-1 and TRBJ2-1; maybe TRBD1 (6 bases). This CDR3 contains 16 residues. Between the trimmed V and J ends, which lost 3 bases and 0 bases, there was a span of 15 bases. Germline CDR1 is SQVTM and CDR2 is ANQGSEA. DNA of the CDR3: TGCAGCGTTGACATCATGGACAGCAGCTCCTACAATGAGCAGTTCTTC. As protein: CSVDIMDSSSYNEQFF.

The chain employs TRBV7-2 and TRBJ1-5; D possibly corresponds to TRBD1 (5 bases). The CDR3 has 17 amino acids. CDR1 is SGHTA and CDR2 is FQGNSA in the germline V gene. Trimming took off 2 bases at V and 0 bases at J, with 14 bases between the two ends. The CDR3 reads CASSLRSRASSNQPQHF. The CDR3 DNA is TGTGCCAGCAGCTTAAGGTCCAGGGCGTCTAGCAATCAGCCCCAGCATTTT.

This chain links TRBV12-5 with TRBJ2-2; 7 bases are a match to TRBD1. The CDR3 has 15 amino acids. In germline, CDR1 is LGHNT, CDR2 FRNRAP. V lost 6 bases to trimming and J lost 2 bases; unmatched junction nucleotides: 6. This chain's CDR3 is CASGRQGPNTGELFF. The CDR3 DNA sequence: TGTGCTAGTGGGCGACAGGGACCAAACACCGGGGAGCTGTTTTTT. Complete variable domain (other parts from reference TRBV12-5 and TRBJ2-2): DARVTQTPRHKVTEMGQEVTMRCQPILGHNTVFWYRQTMMQGLELLAYFRNRAPLDDSGMPKDRFSAEMPDATLATLKIQPSEPRDSAVYFCASGRQGPNTGELFFGEGSRLTVL.

The chain links TRBV3-1 (or the pseudogene TRBV3-2) to TRBJ2-2; the match to TRBD2 covers 10 bases. V lost 0 bases, J lost 0 bases, and 7 bases stayed unmatched. The V gene's germline CDR1 is LGHDT and CDR2 YNNKEL (reference sequence). This CDR3 is built from 19 residues. In DNA form, the CDR3 reads TGTGCCAGCAGCCAAGAAATAGCGGGGGGATTAGCGAACACCGGGGAGCTGTTTTTT. Encoded protein: CASSQEIAGGLANTGELFF.

The gene calls are TRBV11-2 and TRBJ1-3, with TRBD1 identical over 7 bases. The CDR3 is 15 residues long. With V trimmed by 3 bases and J by 3 bases, 5 bases remained unmatched. Germline V CDR1 and CDR2: SGHAT, FQNNGV. The CDR3 is CASSFQGGHGNTIYF. For the CDR3, the DNA is TGTGCCAGCAGCTTCCAGGGGGGTCATGGAAACACCATATATTTT.

The chain is built from TRBV5-6 and TRBJ2-7; perhaps TRBD1 as D (6 bases). Trimming shortened V by 4 bases and J by 0 bases, and 14 bases separated the two germline ends. The CDR3 sequence is 15 residues long. Germline CDR1 is SGHDT and CDR2 is YYEEEE. The CDR3 coding sequence is TGTGCCAGCAGCCACTCGGGACACCGCTCCTACGAGCAGTACTTC. This gives the protein CASSHSGHRSYEQYF.

The chain recombines TRBV6-5 with TRBJ2-7; perhaps TRBD2 as D (6 bases). V dropped 2 bases and J dropped 3 bases, with 14 bases sitting between them. The CDR3 contains 15 residues. Germline assignment: CDR1 MNHEY and CDR2 SVGAGI. CDR3 sequence (DNA): TGTGCCAGCAGTTACGGGCGGGACTGGGGCTACGAGCAGTACTTC. This gives the protein CASSYGRDWGYEQYF.

The chain has TRBV6-6 and TRBJ2-1, with 11 bases aligning to TRBD2. Trimming cost V 11 bases and J 6 bases; bases outside gene matches: 9. The CDR3 covers 14 residues. Germline CDR1 MNHNY, CDR2 SVGAGI (reference sequence). This chain's CDR3 is CACYGLAGGNEQFF. For the CDR3, the DNA is TGTGCCTGCTATGGGCTAGCGGGAGGCAATGAGCAGTTCTTC.

The chain recombines TRBV29-1 with TRBJ2-7; 10 bases are shared with TRBD2. The ends lost 0 bases at V and 3 bases at J; junction bases unmatched: 5. Per the germline V gene, CDR1 is SQVTM and CDR2 is ANQGSEA. CDR3 length equals 15 residues. This chain's CDR3 is CSVEDWKREGYEQYF. In nucleotides, the CDR3 is TGCAGCGTTGAAGATTGGAAGCGGGAGGGCTACGAGCAGTACTTC.

The V gene is TRBV12-3 or TRBV12-4, the J gene TRBJ1-2; no clear D gene. Deletions cut 2 bases from V and 6 bases from J, with 10 bases between. The CDR3 totals 13 residues. CDR3 sequence: CASSLQSQDGYTF. CDR3 sequence (DNA): TGTGCCAGCAGTTTACAGTCGCAGGATGGCTACACCTTC.

This chain joins TRBV5-5 and TRBJ1-2, with TRBD1 matching 8 bases. The germline gives CDR1 SGHKS, CDR2 YYEKEE (reference sequence). The CDR3 extends over 15 amino acids. After removal of 2 bases from V and 3 bases from J, the junction contained 6 bases not matched to a gene. The CDR3 loop is CASSLVGQGDYGYTF. CDR3 DNA sequence: TGTGCCAGCAGCTTAGTCGGACAGGGCGACTATGGCTACACCTTC.

The rearrangement uses TRBV9 and TRBJ2-1, with 8 bases aligning to TRBD2. Trimming at V came to 3 bases and at J to 0 bases, leaving 5 bases not matched to a gene. The CDR3 runs to 16 residues. Germline V gene lookup returns CDR1 SGDLS and CDR2 YYNGEE. The CDR3, as DNA: TGTGCCAGCAGCGGGGCGGGAGGTGCCTCCTACAATGAGCAGTTCTTC. Residues: CASSGAGGASYNEQFF.

The chain has TRBV11-3 and TRBJ2-7, with 8 nucleotides matching TRBD2. Germline CDR1 reads SGHNT; CDR2 reads YENEEA. This CDR3 contains 15 residues. With 2 bases clipped from V and 2 bases from J, the junction kept 5 bases outside the gene matches. The CDR3 DNA follows: TGTGCCAGCAGCTTAAGATTCGGGAGGGCCTACGAGCAGTACTTC. This translates into CASSLRFGRAYEQYF.

The chain is built from TRBV4-3 and TRBJ2-2, with D possibly matching TRBD2 (5 bases). Germline V gene lookup returns CDR1 LGHNA and CDR2 YSLEER. V dropped 1 base and J dropped 4 bases, with 16 bases sitting between them. The CDR3 covers 17 residues. The CDR3 region is CASSQVGFGVGTGELFF. The CDR3 DNA follows: TGCGCCAGCAGCCAAGTCGGCTTCGGGGTTGGCACCGGGGAGCTGTTTTTT.

The CDR3 reads CASRGTGKLSRAFF. The CDR3 DNA follows: TGTGCCAGCAGGGGGACAGGGAAGCTGTCTCGGGCTTTCTTT. V and J are TRBV28 and TRBJ1-1, with 9 positions matching TRBD1. The V segment lost 6 bases and the J segment 11 bases; nucleotides outside the gene matches: 13. The CDR3 is made up of 14 amino acids. Germline CDR1 is MDHEN and CDR2 is SYDVKM.

The chain joins TRBV3-1 (or the pseudogene TRBV3-2) to TRBJ1-4; 8 bases fit TRBD1. This CDR3 is 14 amino acids long. Germline CDR1 LGHDT, CDR2 YNNKEL (reference sequence). Trimming removed 0 bases from V and 7 bases from J; junction bases left unmatched: 1. The CDR3 DNA reads TGTGCCAGCAGCCAAGACAGGGGGCTTGAAAAACTGTTTTTT. Its protein product is CASSQDRGLEKLFF.

J is TRBJ2-3 and V is TRBV7-6; 7 nucleotides align to TRBD2. V dropped 5 bases and J dropped 4; count of bases not matched to a gene: 12. Per germline, CDR1 SGHVS and CDR2 FNYEAQ. The CDR3 extends over 16 amino acids. The CDR3 region has the DNA TGTGCCAGCAGCAACTCGGGCGGGAGTACTTCAGATACGCAGTATTTT. It specifies CASSNSGGSTSDTQYF.

This rearrangement joins TRBV12-5 to TRBJ2-5, with TRBD2 as a possible D gene (7 bases). The CDR3 loop spans 13 amino acids. Trimming pared 3 bases from V and 4 bases from J, leaving 9 bases between. The V gene's germline CDR1 is LGHNT and CDR2 FRNRAP. CDR3 loop: CASGFGGAETQYF. Here the CDR3 DNA reads TGTGCTAGTGGTTTTGGGGGGGCAGAGACCCAGTACTTC.